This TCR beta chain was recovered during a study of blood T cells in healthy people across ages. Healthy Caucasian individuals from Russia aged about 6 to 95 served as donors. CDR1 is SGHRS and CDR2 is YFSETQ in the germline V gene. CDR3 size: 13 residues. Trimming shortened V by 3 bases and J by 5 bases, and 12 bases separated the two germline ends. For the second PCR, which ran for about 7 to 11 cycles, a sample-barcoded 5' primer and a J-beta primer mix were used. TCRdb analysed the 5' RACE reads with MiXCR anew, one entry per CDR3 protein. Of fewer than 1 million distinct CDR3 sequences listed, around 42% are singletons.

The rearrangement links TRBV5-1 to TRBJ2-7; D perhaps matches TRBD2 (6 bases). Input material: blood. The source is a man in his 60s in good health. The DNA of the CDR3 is TGCGCCAGCAGCTATGCGGGGCTAAACGAGCAGTACTTC. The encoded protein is CASSYAGLNEQYF.